Below, 26 T cell receptor beta chains from the same sample are listed, as sequenced in a study of cytomegalovirus exposure and HLA in healthy donors. The PCR had 60 Vbeta and 13 Jbeta primers. Sequenced by immunoSEQ multiplex PCR; TCRdb stores in-frame clones only, minus some. Among 100,000 to 150,000 clones listed, 80% were seen once. The sequenced sample consisted of PBMCs. These receptors all stem from a man aged 25-45 years in good health and CMV-seropositive.

V and J are TRBV5-1 and TRBJ1-1; D unresolved. Germline V gene data show CDR1 as SGHRS and CDR2 as YFSETQ. This CDR3 comprises 12 residues. The V end was cut by 0 bases, the J end by 8 bases, with 8 bases between. CDR3 loop: CASSLGQAEAFF. DNA of the CDR3: TGCGCCAGCAGCTTGGGTCAGGCGGAAGCTTTCTTT.

The rearrangement links TRBV6-9 to TRBJ1-3; weak D call: TRBD1 (5 bases). The CDR3 is made up of 15 amino acids. The V and J ends lost 4 bases and 0 bases respectively, with 10 bases between them. The V gene's germline CDR1 is MNHGY and CDR2 SVAAGI. The CDR3 region is CASSSTGFSGNTIYF. In nucleotides, the CDR3 is TGTGCCAGCAGTTCAACAGGTTTCTCTGGAAACACCATATATTTT.

As DNA, the CDR3 is TGTGCCAGCAGCCGAGGGGGGGGCACAGATACGCAGTATTTT. This codes for CASSRGGGTDTQYF. The chain uses TRBV7-3 and TRBJ2-3; possible D gene TRBD2, 7 bases. Germline CDR1 and CDR2: SGHTA and FQGTGA. The V gene lost 5 bases and the J gene lost 1 base, with 10 bases spanning the gap. The CDR3 has 14 residues.

The chain is built from TRBV5-6 and TRBJ2-7; weak D call: TRBD2 (5 bases). CDR1 and CDR2 from the germline V gene are SGHDT and YYEEEE. V lost 0 bases and J lost 8, with 9 bases in between. The CDR3 consists of 12 residues. For the CDR3, the DNA is TGTGCCAGCAGCTTGGTTTGGAGGAAGCAGTACTTC. This codes for CASSLVWRKQYF.

V is TRBV13 and J is TRBJ1-2, with no clear D. CDR3 length equals 12 residues. The germline gives CDR1 PRHDT, CDR2 FYEKMQ (reference sequence). The V end was cut by 5 bases, the J end by 5 bases, with 9 bases between. Here the CDR3 reads CASSPNEYGYTF. CDR3 sequence (DNA): TGTGCCAGCAGCCCTAACGAGTATGGCTACACCTTC.

To note about this clone: Other nucleotide sequences from this sample produce the same CDR3. This chain joins TRBV2 and TRBJ1-6, with D tentatively TRBD1 (5 bases). Trimming removed 4 bases at V and 10 bases at J, with 11 bases between. Germline assignment: CDR1 SNHLY and CDR2 FYNNEI. The CDR3 totals 13 residues. The CDR3 sequence is CASSVGDYSPLHF. The DNA of the CDR3 is TGTGCCAGCAGTGTGGGGGACTACTCACCCCTCCACTTT.

The chain combines TRBV29-1 with TRBJ1-1; TRBD1 aligns across 7 bases. Trimming removed 3 bases from V and 0 bases from J; junction bases left unmatched: 4. CDR1 is SQVTM, CDR2 ANQGSEA, per germline. The CDR3 loop spans 14 amino acids. The DNA for the CDR3 is TGCAGCGTTGAGCGCCAGGGGGTGAACACTGAAGCTTTCTTT. Translated, it gives CSVERQGVNTEAFF.

This clone came up many times. The rearrangement joins TRBV6-1 to TRBJ1-6; D ambiguous. Trimming removed 5 bases from V and 4 bases from J, with 9 bases in between. The CDR3 is 14 amino acids. Germline V gene sequence: CDR1 MNHNS, CDR2 SASEGT. CDR3 DNA sequence: TGTGCCAGCAGTCTAATACTTTATAATTCACCCCTCCACTTT. Its protein is CASSLILYNSPLHF.

This rearrangement joins TRBV19 to TRBJ2-2; perhaps TRBD1 as D (6 bases). The germline gives CDR1 LNHDA, CDR2 SQIVND (reference sequence). The V gene lost 7 bases and the J gene lost 4 bases, with 7 bases spanning the gap. The CDR3 has 12 residues. CDR3 bases: TGTGCCAGTAACAGGGTCACCGGGGAGCTGTTTTTT. Protein: CASNRVTGELFF.

This chain uses TRBV10-2 with TRBJ2-7; D is undetermined. Germline CDR1 reads WSHSY; CDR2 reads SAAADI. Trimming stripped 2 bases from V and 0 bases from J, with 11 bases between. The CDR3 length is 15 residues. The CDR3, as DNA: TGCGCCAGCAGTGAGATGGGCAGTAGCTCCTACGAGCAGTACTTC. Its protein is CASSEMGSSSYEQYF.

The V call is TRBV6-1, the J call TRBJ1-1; D perhaps matches TRBD1 (6 bases). The CDR3 loop spans 13 amino acids. CDR1 and CDR2 from the germline V gene are MNHNS and SASEGT. Trimming removed 4 bases from V and 7 bases from J, with 13 bases in between. CDR3: CASSGDRHFEAFF. The CDR3 bases are TGTGCCAGCAGTGGAGACAGGCATTTTGAAGCTTTCTTT.

This clone showed up just once. The rearrangement links TRBV27 to TRBJ2-5; TRBD2 is a possible D gene (7 bases). The CDR3 totals 13 residues. CDR1 is MNHEY and CDR2 is SMNVEV in the germline V gene (reference sequence). V shed 5 bases and J shed 7 bases, with 14 bases lying between them. In DNA form, the CDR3 reads TGTGCCAGCAGTATCTCTAGGGGGGGGACCCAGTACTTC. This encodes CASSISRGGTQYF.

The DNA for the CDR3 is TGCGCCAGCAGTCAATCGAGACGGACGGGGGGGGAAGCGACCCAGTACTTC. Protein product: CASSQSRRTGGEATQYF. J is TRBJ2-5 and V is TRBV10-2; TRBD2 matches 8 bases. V shed 5 bases and J 7 bases; nucleotides not matched to a gene: 18. Germline V CDR1 and CDR2: WSHSY, SAAADI. The CDR3 has 17 amino acids.

The J gene is TRBJ2-3, the V gene TRBV7-3; the match to TRBD2 covers 8 bases. Germline V CDR1 and CDR2: SGHTA, FQGTGA. The CDR3 contains 14 residues. The junction had 6 bases not matched to a gene; V was cut back by 4 bases and J by 6 bases. The chain's CDR3 is CASSSRGGPDTQYF. The DNA for the CDR3 is TGTGCCAGCAGCTCCCGGGGGGGGCCTGATACGCAGTATTTT.

V and J are TRBV7-8 and TRBJ1-1; no firm D call. Trimming removed 7 bases from V and 0 bases from J, with 9 bases in between. The CDR3 spans 13 residues. The V gene's germline CDR1 is SGHVS and CDR2 FQNEAQ. The CDR3 sequence: CASTWRVNTEAFF. The CDR3, as DNA: TGTGCCAGCACGTGGAGGGTGAACACTGAAGCTTTCTTT.

The chain employs TRBV5-5 and TRBJ2-7; TRBD2 agrees at 8 bases. CDR1 and CDR2 from the germline V gene are SGHKS and YYEKEE (reference sequence). The CDR3 is 15 residues long. V lost 1 base to trimming and J lost 0 bases; unmatched junction nucleotides: 3. The CDR3 loop is CASSLQGTSSYEQYF. The DNA of the CDR3 is TGTGCCAGCAGCTTGCAGGGGACTAGCTCCTACGAGCAGTACTTC.

The rearrangement joins TRBV7-6 to TRBJ2-5; D is perhaps TRBD2 (5 bases). The CDR3 consists of 13 residues. Trimming stripped 4 bases from V and 5 bases from J, with 11 bases between. Germline V gene sequence: CDR1 SGHVS, CDR2 FNYEAQ. CDR3 sequence reads: CASSYNPGETQYF. The CDR3 DNA reads as TGTGCCAGCAGCTATAATCCGGGGGAGACCCAGTACTTC.

The V and J genes are TRBV28 and TRBJ1-5; D is unresolved. V dropped 2 bases and J dropped 10 bases, with 9 bases sitting between them. CDR3 size: 12 residues. CDR1 and CDR2 from the germline V gene are MDHEN and SYDVKM. CDR3 residues: CASSLDGGPQHF. As DNA, the CDR3 is TGTGCCAGCAGTTTAGATGGCGGCCCCCAGCATTTT.

The CDR3 is CASREQGHTEAFF. CDR3 DNA sequence: TGTGCCAGCAGGGAGCAGGGGCACACTGAAGCTTTCTTT. The rearrangement uses TRBV6-5 and TRBJ1-1; D may be TRBD1 (6 bases). Trimming stripped 6 bases from V and 3 bases from J, with 11 bases between. The CDR3 has 13 residues. CDR1 and CDR2 (germline): MNHEY, SVGAGI.

This clone appeared a few times. The chain combines TRBV7-8 with TRBJ2-3, with 7 nucleotides matching TRBD2. The CDR3 is 19 residues long. J was trimmed by 4 bases and V by 4 bases; bases with no gene match: 20. Germline loops: CDR1 SGHVS, CDR2 FQNEAQ. The CDR3 DNA is TGTGCCAGCAGCTCCGGTCTTGGGGGGGGAGCCTTTAGTGCAGATACGCAGTATTTT. It specifies CASSSGLGGGAFSADTQYF.

The chain carries TRBV28 and TRBJ2-5; no firm D call. In germline, CDR1 is MDHEN, CDR2 SYDVKM. This CDR3 comprises 14 residues. V lost 8 bases, J lost 2 bases, and 15 bases lay in between. The CDR3 nucleotides read TGTGCCAGCTCGGGTCAGACCATTCAAGAGACCCAGTACTTC. Protein sequence: CASSGQTIQETQYF. Drawing the rest from reference TRBV28 and TRBJ2-5, the complete variable domain is DVKVTQSSRYLVKRTGEKVFLECVQDMDHENMFWYRQDPGLGLRLIYFSYDVKMKEKGDIPEGYSVSREKKERFSLILESASTNQTSMYLCASSGQTIQETQYFGPGTRLLVL.

The rearrangement links TRBV6-1 to TRBJ1-1; tentatively, D is TRBD1 (6 bases). Trimming cost V 7 bases and J 4 bases, with 13 bases left between them. Germline CDR1 is MNHNS and CDR2 is SASEGT. The CDR3 is 13 amino acids. The CDR3 protein is CASTRGTSTEAFF. As DNA, the CDR3 is TGTGCCAGCACCAGGGGTACTAGCACTGAAGCTTTCTTT.

The chain employs TRBV4-1 and TRBJ1-1; D is possibly TRBD1 (5 bases). V lost 2 bases to trimming and J lost 7 bases, with 11 bases between them. The CDR3 length is 13 residues. Germline CDR1 and CDR2: MGHRA and YSYEKL. This CDR3 is CASSQLGANEAFF. CDR3 DNA: TGCGCCAGCAGCCAACTTGGGGCAAATGAAGCTTTCTTT.

The chain carries TRBV5-1 and TRBJ1-1; the D gene is possibly TRBD1 (5 bases). V was clipped by 2 bases and J by 0 bases, with 8 bases between them. CDR1 and CDR2 (germline): SGHRS, YFSETQ. CDR3 size: 14 residues. The CDR3: CASSFQTVNTEAFF. As DNA, the CDR3 is TGCGCCAGCAGCTTCCAGACAGTGAACACTGAAGCTTTCTTT.

This clone was found once. The chain joins TRBV5-1 to TRBJ1-1; 9 nucleotides agree with TRBD1. CDR1 and CDR2 from the germline V gene are SGHRS and YFSETQ. Trimming cost V 0 bases and J 5 bases; bases outside gene matches: 5. The CDR3 is 15 amino acids. This chain's CDR3 is CASSLGDREGTEAFF. CDR3 DNA sequence: TGCGCCAGCAGCTTGGGGGACAGGGAAGGGACTGAAGCTTTCTTT. The entire variable domain, with the rest obtained from reference TRBV5-1 and TRBJ1-1, is as follows: KAGVTQTPRYLIKTRGQQVTLSCSPISGHRSVSWYQQTPGQGLQFLFEYFSETQRNKGNFPGRFSGRQFSNSRSEMNVSTLELGDSALYLCASSLGDREGTEAFFGQGTRLTVV.

The rearrangement links TRBV6-5 to TRBJ1-6, with D possibly TRBD1 on 6 matching bases. Between the trimmed V and J ends, which lost 1 base and 11 bases, there was a span of 12 bases. Germline V gene data show CDR1 as MNHEY and CDR2 as SVGAGI. The CDR3 totals 14 residues. The CDR3 is CASSYWGRNAPLHF. The CDR3 bases are TGTGCCAGCAGTTACTGGGGGCGCAATGCACCCCTCCACTTT.